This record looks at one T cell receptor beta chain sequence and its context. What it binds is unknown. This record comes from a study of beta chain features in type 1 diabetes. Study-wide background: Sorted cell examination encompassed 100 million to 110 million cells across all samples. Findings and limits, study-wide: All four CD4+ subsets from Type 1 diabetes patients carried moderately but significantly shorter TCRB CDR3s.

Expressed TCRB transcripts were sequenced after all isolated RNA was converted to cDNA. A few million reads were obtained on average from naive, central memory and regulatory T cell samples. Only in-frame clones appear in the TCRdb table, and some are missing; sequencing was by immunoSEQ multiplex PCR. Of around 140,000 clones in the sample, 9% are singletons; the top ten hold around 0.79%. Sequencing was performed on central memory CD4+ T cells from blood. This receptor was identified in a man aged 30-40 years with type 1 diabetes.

As DNA, the CDR3 is TGTGCCAGCAGTTTCCAGGGAAGAGGCTACACCTTC. Its protein is CASSFQGRGYTF. The rearrangement uses TRBV28 and TRBJ1-2, with D perhaps matching TRBD1 (5 bases). Trimming shortened V by 3 bases and J by 8 bases, and 10 bases separated the two germline ends. Germline V gene lookup returns CDR1 MDHEN and CDR2 SYDVKM. The CDR3 consists of 12 residues.